This T cell receptor (beta chain) was recorded in a study of blood T cell repertoires in COVID-19. Study-level background: The United States, Italy and Spain supplied acute and convalescent COVID-19 samples. In each case, the material was cDNA or gDNA derived from T cells, B-cell-depleted T cells, or PBMCs.

This clone was seen a few times. Original handling: Amplifying reference gene primers gave estimates of nucleated cell counts. TCRdb's table, derived via immunoSEQ multiplex PCR, lists solely in-frame clones and lacks some. The V and J calls and the clone size are those of that table, but D and trimming were determined from the DNA. The data hold some 200,000 clones, with approximately 87% observed a single time. Germline V gene data show CDR1 as MNHEY and CDR2 as SVGAGI. V lost 0 bases and J 0 bases, leaving 11 bases between the germline ends. This CDR3 has 16 residues. This TCR came from a woman between 45 and 65 years old with acute or convalescent COVID-19. This sequence joins TRBV6-5 and TRBJ1-2; D gene ambiguous. The sequencing input was peripheral blood. The CDR3 DNA is TGTGCCAGCAGTTACTCTTACCAGGAAACTAACTATGGCTACACCTTC. This sequence encodes CASSYSYQETNYGYTF.